This T cell receptor (beta chain) comes out of a study of cytomegalovirus exposure and HLA in healthy donors. Notes on the study in general: Among CMV-associated TCR beta chains, most appeared HLA-restricted in a later analysis. Rare TCR sequences dominated, though some public TCRs recurred in many donors.

There are a few counts of this clone. The antigen is not known. Trimming at V came to 8 bases and at J to 0 bases, leaving 5 bases not matched to a gene. In germline, CDR1 is MNHEY, CDR2 SMNVEV (reference sequence). The CDR3 length is 14 residues. With 60 Vbeta and 13 Jbeta primers, the PCR was carried out. Clones were sequenced by immunoSEQ multiplex PCR, and TCRdb holds only the in-frame ones, with some missing. There are about 100,000 clones in the sample; approximately 75% occur only once, and roughly 3% lies in the top ten. The sequence came from a female donor in good health and CMV-seropositive. The sequencing input was PBMCs. V and J are TRBV27 and TRBJ2-3; 7 nucleotides line up with TRBD2. The CDR3 sequence: CASGRADSTDTQYF. For the CDR3, the DNA is TGTGCCAGCGGGAGGGCCGATAGCACAGATACGCAGTATTTT.